Sequencing of this TCR beta chain was carried out in a study of post-analysis software for immune sequencing data. Study context: Courses of disease covered relapsing-remitting, secondary progressive and progressive-relapsing multiple sclerosis. General study results and limits: The five TRBV segments detected at higher frequency in patients than in controls included TRBV5-6, TRBV5-1 and TRBV20-1. Multiple sclerosis patients had significantly lower normalized Chao1 diversity than controls.

A note on this clonotype: The antigen remains undetermined.

V lost 2 bases to trimming and J lost 3 bases, with 14 bases between them. CDR3 length equals 15 residues. Prepared libraries of TCR beta cDNA carried unique molecular identifiers. Around 500,000 cDNA molecules came from about 1 to 10 million T cells. TCRdb analysed the PCR reads with MiXCR anew, one entry per CDR3 protein. The data contain 350,000 to 500,000 distinct CDR3 sequences, approximately 38% of them singletons. The material sequenced was blood. The chain combines TRBV12-3 or TRBV12-4 with TRBJ2-7, with D possibly matching TRBD2 (6 bases). The receptor was isolated from a girl aged 2 to 10 with multiple sclerosis. The CDR3 region has the DNA TGTGCCAGCAGTTTATCGGGTAGCGGATACTACGAGCAGTACTTC. This codes for CASSLSGSGYYEQYF.